This T cell receptor (beta chain) was recorded in a study of early T cells in non-severe SARS-CoV-2 infection. TCRdb used MiXCR to reprocess the 5' RACE reads, holding one entry per CDR3 protein. The sample includes approximately 81,000 distinct CDR3 sequences, around 5.6% of them seen just once. This clonotype has a handful of counts. The sequence derives from an adult who was a healthcare worker with PCR-confirmed SARS-CoV-2 infection or an uninfected control (not recorded which). The sample taken for sequencing was whole blood.

The CDR3 DNA sequence: TGCAGTGCTAGACCCTGGACAGGTCTCTACGAGCAGTACTTC. This gives the protein CSARPWTGLYEQYF. The rearrangement links TRBV20-1 to TRBJ2-7; the match to TRBD1 covers 7 bases. Germline V gene lookup returns CDR1 DFQATT and CDR2 SNEGSKA (reference sequence). The V and J ends lost 2 bases and 3 bases, in that order; junction bases with no gene match: 7. This CDR3 has 14 amino acids.